These 10 T cell receptor beta chains originate from one sample sequenced in a study of cytomegalovirus exposure and HLA in healthy donors. The PCR was carried out with 60 Vbeta primers and 13 Jbeta primers. Clones were read by immunoSEQ multiplex PCR, and TCRdb kept only the in-frame ones, dropping some. The sample carries around 300,000 clones, about 75% recorded once. Sequencing was done on a sample of PBMCs. The receptors here all came from a female donor in good health and CMV-seronegative.

This sequence joins TRBV27 and TRBJ2-3; 7 nucleotides match TRBD2. The V gene's germline CDR1 is MNHEY and CDR2 SMNVEV (reference sequence). This CDR3 spans 19 amino acids. V was pared by 2 bases and J by 1 base, with 15 bases of the junction left unmatched. The CDR3 region is CASSLGLRGGSSGTDTQYF. The CDR3 DNA follows: TGTGCCAGCAGTTTAGGGTTACGGGGCGGGAGCTCCGGCACAGATACGCAGTATTTT.

The V gene is TRBV7-6, the J gene TRBJ2-7; possibly TRBD2 for D (6 bases). The V end was cut by 2 bases, the J end by 12 bases, with 17 bases between. This CDR3 contains 13 residues. CDR1 is SGHVS, CDR2 FNYEAQ, per germline. CDR3 DNA: TGTGCCAGCAGCTTATTCGCGACTAGTCACTTGTACTTC. The encoded protein is CASSLFATSHLYF.

This sequence joins TRBV5-1 and TRBJ2-1, with 9 bases fitting TRBD2. The CDR3 runs to 14 residues. After removal of 2 bases from V and 8 bases from J, the junction contained 5 bases not matched to a gene. Germline CDR1 is SGHRS and CDR2 is YFSETQ. CDR3 sequence: CASSFAGGPDEQFF. CDR3 sequence (DNA): TGCGCCAGCAGCTTCGCGGGAGGGCCCGATGAGCAGTTCTTC.

V usage is TRBV6-5 and J usage is TRBJ2-5; TRBD1 matches 9 bases. CDR1 and CDR2 from the germline V gene are MNHEY and SVGAGI. The CDR3 has 15 amino acids. V trimming: 5 bases; J trimming: 4 bases; junction bases outside the gene matches: 8. The CDR3 DNA is TGTGCCAGCAGTCCCGGAGGACAGGGGCTAGAGACCCAGTACTTC. This translates into CASSPGGQGLETQYF.

This clone was observed a single time. J is TRBJ2-7 and V is TRBV29-1, with a possible D match to TRBD1 (5 bases). This CDR3 has 12 residues. Between the trimmed V and J ends, which lost 4 bases and 7 bases, there was a span of 14 bases. Germline assignment: CDR1 SQVTM and CDR2 ANQGSEA. CDR3 residues: CSVGTTGKEQYF. The CDR3 nucleotides read TGCAGCGTTGGAACTACAGGTAAAGAGCAGTACTTC.

The chain joins TRBV2 to TRBJ2-1, with 11 bases fitting TRBD2. The CDR3 is 15 residues long. CDR1 and CDR2 from the germline V gene are SNHLY and FYNNEI. The junction had 8 bases not matched to a gene; V was cut back by 7 bases and J by 6 bases. CDR3 DNA: TGTGCCAGCAAGGCCGGACTAGCGGGTATCAATGAGCAGTTCTTC. It specifies CASKAGLAGINEQFF.

Only a few counts were recorded for this clone. The chain combines TRBV5-1 with TRBJ2-3, with 7 bases aligning to TRBD2. J was trimmed by 6 bases and V by 2 bases; bases with no gene match: 12. The CDR3 spans 16 residues. Looked up from germline, CDR1 is SGHRS and CDR2 is YFSETQ. The CDR3 DNA follows: TGCGCCAGCAGCTTTGCCTACACTAGCGCAACCGATACGCAGTATTTT. It specifies CASSFAYTSATDTQYF.

This sequence joins TRBV5-1 and TRBJ1-2; unclear D gene. Germline lookup yields CDR1 SGHRS and CDR2 YFSETQ. V was cut by 7 bases and J by 2 bases, with 15 bases left in between. The CDR3 has 14 amino acids. The CDR3 sequence is CASHPPGLNYGYTF. The CDR3 DNA sequence: TGCGCCAGCCACCCCCCGGGGTTAAACTATGGCTACACCTTC.

This clone occurred many times. V is TRBV19 and J is TRBJ2-1, with 11 bases matching TRBD2. Germline loops: CDR1 LNHDA, CDR2 SQIVND (reference sequence). J gave up 4 bases and V 5 bases, and 4 bases lay outside the gene matches. The CDR3 has 15 residues. The CDR3 is CASSGLAGPYNEQFF. The CDR3 DNA reads TGTGCCAGTAGTGGACTAGCGGGCCCTTACAATGAGCAGTTCTTC.

Concerning this clone: One end of the junction fails to match germline, which may point to a read error. The rearrangement uses TRBV5-1 and TRBJ1-3; D perhaps matches TRBD1 (5 bases). CDR3 length: 15 amino acids. The germline CDR1 and CDR2 sequences are SGHRS and YFSETQ. The CDR3 spells CASSLGQPSGNAIYF. CDR3 bases: TGCGCCAGCAGCTTGGGACAGCCCTCTGGAAACGCCATATATTTT.